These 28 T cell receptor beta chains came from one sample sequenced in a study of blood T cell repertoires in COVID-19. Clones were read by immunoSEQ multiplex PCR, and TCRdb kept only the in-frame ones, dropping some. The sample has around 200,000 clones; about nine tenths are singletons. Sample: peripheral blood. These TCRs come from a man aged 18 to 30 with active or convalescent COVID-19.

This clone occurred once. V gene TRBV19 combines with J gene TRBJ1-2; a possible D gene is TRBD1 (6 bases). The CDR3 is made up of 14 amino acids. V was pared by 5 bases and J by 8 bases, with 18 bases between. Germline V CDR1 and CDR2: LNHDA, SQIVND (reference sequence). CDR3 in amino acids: CASSPGEGLRGYTF. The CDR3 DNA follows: TGTGCCAGTAGTCCAGGGGAGGGATTGAGGGGCTACACCTTC. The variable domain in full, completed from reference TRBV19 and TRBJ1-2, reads DGGITQSPKYLFRKEGQNVTLSCEQNLNHDAMYWYRQDPGQGLRLIYYSQIVNDFQKGDIAEGYSVSREKKESFPLTVTSAQKNPTAFYLCASSPGEGLRGYTFGSGTRLTVV.

The CDR3 nucleotides read TGTGCCAGCAGCCAAGACAGGGGGCGGAAAAACTATGGCTACACCTTC. It is translated as CASSQDRGRKNYGYTF. V gene TRBV3-1 (or the pseudogene TRBV3-2) combines with J gene TRBJ1-2, with 8 bases lining up with TRBD1. Germline CDR1 reads LGHDT; CDR2 reads YNNKEL (reference sequence). The CDR3 contains 16 residues. The V segment lost 0 bases and the J segment 2 bases; nucleotides outside the gene matches: 5.

CDR3 region: CASSQSAHSEQYF. The DNA for the CDR3 is TGTGCCAGCAGCCAAAGTGCCCACTCCGAGCAGTACTTC. This chain uses TRBV3-1 (or the pseudogene TRBV3-2) with TRBJ2-7; D not certain. The germline gives CDR1 LGHDT, CDR2 YNNKEL (reference sequence). The length of the CDR3 is 13 residues. V was shortened by 2 bases and J by 6 bases, with 11 bases between the two germline ends.

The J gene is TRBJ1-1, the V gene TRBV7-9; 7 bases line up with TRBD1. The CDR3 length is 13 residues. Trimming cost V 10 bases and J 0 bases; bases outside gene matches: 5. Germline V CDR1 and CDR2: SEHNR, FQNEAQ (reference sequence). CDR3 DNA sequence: TGTGCCACCGAGGGGGCGGTGAACACTGAAGCTTTCTTT. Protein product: CATEGAVNTEAFF.

CDR3 DNA sequence: TGTGCCAGCAGCTTGGGACAGGGAGTGAGCCGATCCTACAATGAGCAGTTCTTC. Translated, it gives CASSLGQGVSRSYNEQFF. V is TRBV7-9 and J is TRBJ2-1; 9 nucleotides align to TRBD1. V was pared by 3 bases and J by 1 base, with 10 bases of the junction left unmatched. CDR3 length: 18 amino acids. In germline, CDR1 is SEHNR, CDR2 FQNEAQ (reference sequence).

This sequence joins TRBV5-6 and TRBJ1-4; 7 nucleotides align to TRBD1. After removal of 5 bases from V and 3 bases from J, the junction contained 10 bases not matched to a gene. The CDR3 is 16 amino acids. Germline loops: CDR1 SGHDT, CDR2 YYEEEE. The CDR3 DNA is TGTGCCAGCAGTTCTACAGGGGAGCAAGCTAATGAAAAACTGTTTTTT. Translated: CASSSTGEQANEKLFF.

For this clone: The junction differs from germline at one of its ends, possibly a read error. The CDR3 DNA follows: TGTGCCACCAGCAGAGATAGGGCAGGGGGGCACTTC. Translation: CATSRDRAGGHF. J is TRBJ2-5 and V is TRBV15; D may be TRBD1 (7 bases). Germline V gives CDR1 LNHNV, CDR2 YYDKDF (reference sequence). This CDR3 is built from 12 residues.

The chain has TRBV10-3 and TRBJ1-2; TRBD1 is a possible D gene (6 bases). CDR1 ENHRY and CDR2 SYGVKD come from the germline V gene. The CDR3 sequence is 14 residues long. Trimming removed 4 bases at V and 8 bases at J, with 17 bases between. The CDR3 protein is CAISADTGLRGYTF. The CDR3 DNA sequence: TGTGCCATCAGTGCCGATACAGGGTTGAGGGGCTACACCTTC.

CDR3: CASSPPGTGLRGYTF. Written as DNA, the CDR3 is TGTGCCAGCTCACCACCGGGGACAGGGCTAAGAGGCTACACCTTC. The chain combines TRBV18 with TRBJ1-2; 9 bases agree with TRBD1. Per the germline V gene, CDR1 is KGHSH and CDR2 is LQKENI. V lost 0 bases and J lost 8; bases outside the gene matches: 7. The CDR3 extends over 15 amino acids.

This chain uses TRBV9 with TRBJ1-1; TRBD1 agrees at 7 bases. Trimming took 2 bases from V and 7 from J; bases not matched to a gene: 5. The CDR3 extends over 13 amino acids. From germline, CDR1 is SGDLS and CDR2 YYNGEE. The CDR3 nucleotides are TGTGCCAGCAGCGTCCGCCGGGACAGTGAAGCTTTCTTT. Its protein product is CASSVRRDSEAFF. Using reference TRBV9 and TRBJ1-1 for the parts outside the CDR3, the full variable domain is DSGVTQTPKHLITATGQRVTLRCSPRSGDLSVYWYQQSLDQGLQFLIQYYNGEERAKGNILERFSAQQFPDLHSELNLSSLELGDSALYFCASSVRRDSEAFFGQGTRLTVV.

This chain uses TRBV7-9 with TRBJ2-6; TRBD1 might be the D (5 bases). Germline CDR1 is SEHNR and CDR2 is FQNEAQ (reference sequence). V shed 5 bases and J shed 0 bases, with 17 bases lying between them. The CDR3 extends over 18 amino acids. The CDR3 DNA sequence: TGTGCCAGCAGCACACAGTCCTACAGGAGCTCTGGGGCCAACGTCCTGACTTTC. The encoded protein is CASSTQSYRSSGANVLTF.

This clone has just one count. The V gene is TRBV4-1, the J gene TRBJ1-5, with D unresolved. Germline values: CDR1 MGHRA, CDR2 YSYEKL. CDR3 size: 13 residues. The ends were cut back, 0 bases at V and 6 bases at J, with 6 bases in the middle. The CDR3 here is CASSQERVQPQHF. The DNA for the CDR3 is TGCGCCAGCAGCCAAGAGCGGGTTCAGCCCCAGCATTTT.

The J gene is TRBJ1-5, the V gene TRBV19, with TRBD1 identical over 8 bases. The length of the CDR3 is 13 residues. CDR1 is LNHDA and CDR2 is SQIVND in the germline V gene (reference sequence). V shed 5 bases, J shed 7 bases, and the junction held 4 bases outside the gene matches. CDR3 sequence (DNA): TGTGCCAGTAGTGGGACAGGAGGACAGCCCCAGCATTTT. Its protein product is CASSGTGGQPQHF.

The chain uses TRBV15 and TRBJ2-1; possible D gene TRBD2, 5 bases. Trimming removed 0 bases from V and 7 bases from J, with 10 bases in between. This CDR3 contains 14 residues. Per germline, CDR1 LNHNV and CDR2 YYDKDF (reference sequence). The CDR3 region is CATSREARGNEQFF. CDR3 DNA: TGTGCCACCAGCAGAGAGGCCCGGGGTAATGAGCAGTTCTTC.

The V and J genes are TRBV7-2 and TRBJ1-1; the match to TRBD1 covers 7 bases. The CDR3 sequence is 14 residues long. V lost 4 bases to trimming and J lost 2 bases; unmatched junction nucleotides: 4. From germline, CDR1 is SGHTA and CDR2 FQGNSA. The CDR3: CASSWGQSNTEAFF. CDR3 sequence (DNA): TGTGCCAGCAGCTGGGGACAGAGCAACACTGAAGCTTTCTTT.

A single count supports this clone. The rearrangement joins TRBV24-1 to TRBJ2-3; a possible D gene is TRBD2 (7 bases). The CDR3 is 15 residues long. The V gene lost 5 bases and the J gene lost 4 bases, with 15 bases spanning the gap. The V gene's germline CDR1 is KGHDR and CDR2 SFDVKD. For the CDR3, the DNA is TGTGCCACCAGTGGAAGGGGGGGCCACTCAGATACGCAGTATTTT. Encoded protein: CATSGRGGHSDTQYF.

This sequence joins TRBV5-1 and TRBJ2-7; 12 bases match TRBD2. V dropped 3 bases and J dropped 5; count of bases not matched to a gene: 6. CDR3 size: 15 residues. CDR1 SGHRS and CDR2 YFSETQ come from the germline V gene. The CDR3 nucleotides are TGCGCCAGCAGCTCCCTAGCGGGAGGGCCTAACGAGCAGTACTTC. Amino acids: CASSSLAGGPNEQYF.

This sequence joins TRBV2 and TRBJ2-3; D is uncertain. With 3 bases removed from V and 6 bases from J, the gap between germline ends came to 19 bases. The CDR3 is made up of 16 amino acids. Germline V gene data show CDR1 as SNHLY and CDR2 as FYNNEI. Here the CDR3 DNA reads TGTGCCAGCAGTGAGTTAAGTAGCCCCTCGGGTGATACGCAGTATTTT. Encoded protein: CASSELSSPSGDTQYF.

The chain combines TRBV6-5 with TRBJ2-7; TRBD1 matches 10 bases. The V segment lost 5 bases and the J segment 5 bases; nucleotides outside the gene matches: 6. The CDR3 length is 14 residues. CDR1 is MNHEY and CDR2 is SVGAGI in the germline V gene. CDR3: CASSHDRGHDEQYF. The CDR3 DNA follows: TGTGCCAGCAGTCATGACAGGGGGCACGACGAGCAGTACTTC.

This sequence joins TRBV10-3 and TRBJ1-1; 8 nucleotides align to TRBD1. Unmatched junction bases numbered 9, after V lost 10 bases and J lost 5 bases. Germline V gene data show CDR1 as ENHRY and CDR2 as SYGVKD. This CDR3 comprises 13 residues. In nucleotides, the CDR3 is TGTGCCACCACTCAGGGGGCGAGGACTGAAGCTTTCTTT. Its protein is CATTQGARTEAFF.

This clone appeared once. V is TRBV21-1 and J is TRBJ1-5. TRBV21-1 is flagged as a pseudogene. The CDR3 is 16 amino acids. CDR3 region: CASSKALANSNQPQHF. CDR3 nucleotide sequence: TGTGCCAGCAGCAAAGCCCTAGCCAATAGCAATCAGCCCCAGCATTTT.

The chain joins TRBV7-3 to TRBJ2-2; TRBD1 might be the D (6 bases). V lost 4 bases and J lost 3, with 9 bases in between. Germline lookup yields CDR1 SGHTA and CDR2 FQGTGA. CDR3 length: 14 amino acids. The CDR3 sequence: CASSSTGYTGELFF. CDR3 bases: TGTGCCAGCAGCTCGACAGGCTACACCGGGGAGCTGTTTTTT.

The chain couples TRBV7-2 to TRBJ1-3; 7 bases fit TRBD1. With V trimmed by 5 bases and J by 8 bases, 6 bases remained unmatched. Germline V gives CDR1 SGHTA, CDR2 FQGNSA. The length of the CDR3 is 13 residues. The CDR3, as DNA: TGTGCCAGCAGCCCTAACAGGGGTTACACCATATATTTT. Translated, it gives CASSPNRGYTIYF.

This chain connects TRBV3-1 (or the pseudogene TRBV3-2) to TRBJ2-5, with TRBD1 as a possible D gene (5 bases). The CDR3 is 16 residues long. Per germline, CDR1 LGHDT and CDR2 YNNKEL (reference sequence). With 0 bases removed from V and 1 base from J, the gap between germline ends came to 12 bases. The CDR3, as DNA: TGTGCCAGCAGCCAAGAAACTAAGGGGCGCCAAGAGACCCAGTACTTC. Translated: CASSQETKGRQETQYF.

CDR3 protein: CASSARGGVKNQPQHF. The DNA of the CDR3 is TGTGCCAGTAGTGCGAGGGGAGGGGTTAAAAATCAGCCCCAGCATTTT. The chain combines TRBV19 with TRBJ1-5; tentatively, D is TRBD1 (5 bases). Trimming stripped 5 bases from V and 4 bases from J, with 18 bases between. Per the germline V gene, CDR1 is LNHDA and CDR2 is SQIVND (reference sequence). This CDR3 contains 16 residues.

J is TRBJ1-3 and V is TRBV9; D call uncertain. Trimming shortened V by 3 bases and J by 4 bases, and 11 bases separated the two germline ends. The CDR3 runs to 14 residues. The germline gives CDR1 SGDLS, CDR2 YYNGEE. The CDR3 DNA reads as TGTGCCAGCAGCGGTGAACTAAGCGGAAACACCATATATTTT. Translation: CASSGELSGNTIYF.

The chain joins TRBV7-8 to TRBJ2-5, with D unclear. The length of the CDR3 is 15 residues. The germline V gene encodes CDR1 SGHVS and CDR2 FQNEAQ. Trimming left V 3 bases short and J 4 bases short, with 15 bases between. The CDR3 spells CASSFGPRPGETQYF. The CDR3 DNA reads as TGTGCCAGCAGCTTTGGGCCCCGACCAGGAGAGACCCAGTACTTC.

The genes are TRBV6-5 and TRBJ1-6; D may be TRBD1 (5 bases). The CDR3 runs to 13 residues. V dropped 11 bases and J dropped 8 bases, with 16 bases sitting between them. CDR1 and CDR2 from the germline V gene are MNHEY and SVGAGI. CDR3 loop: CAHRGRYHSPLHF. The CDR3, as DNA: TGTGCCCATCGGGGGAGGTATCATTCACCCCTCCACTTT.